Presented here are 20 T cell receptor beta chains from one specimen sequenced in a study of cytomegalovirus exposure and HLA in healthy donors. The PCR made use of 60 Vbeta and 13 Jbeta primers. Using immunoSEQ multiplex PCR, the repertoire was profiled, and TCRdb retains in-frame clones only, with some absent. The sample contains approximately 150,000 clones, over 75% of which appear only once. Sequenced: PBMCs. Receptors originate from a male donor in good health and CMV-seronegative.

V and J are TRBV5-1 and TRBJ2-7; 10 nucleotides match TRBD1. V gave up 5 bases and J gave up 6 bases; unmatched junction bases: 8. Germline loops: CDR1 SGHRS, CDR2 YFSETQ. The CDR3 totals 14 residues. The CDR3 here is CASSWTGGEAEQYF. For the CDR3, the DNA is TGCGCCAGCAGTTGGACAGGGGGAGAGGCCGAGCAGTACTTC.

CDR3 bases: TGTGCCTGGAAACAGGGGGCTGGAAACACCATATATTTT. Amino acid sequence: CAWKQGAGNTIYF. V gene TRBV30 combines with J gene TRBJ1-3; 8 bases align to TRBD1. The CDR3 runs 13 residues. The V and J ends lost 4 bases and 2 bases, in that order; junction bases with no gene match: 1. Germline V lookup: CDR1 GTSNPN, CDR2 SVGIG (reference sequence).

The chain links TRBV19 to TRBJ2-7; 7 positions agree with TRBD1. Looked up from germline, CDR1 is LNHDA and CDR2 is SQIVND (reference sequence). Germline trimming cut 6 bases from V and 2 bases from J; bases unmatched to any gene: 7. This CDR3 is 14 amino acids long. CDR3 amino acids: CASRQTGVTYEQYF. The CDR3, as DNA: TGTGCCAGTAGGCAAACAGGGGTTACCTACGAGCAGTACTTC.

This clone was counted a few times. The genes are TRBV10-1 and TRBJ1-6; D perhaps matches TRBD1 (5 bases). This CDR3 region has 13 residues. CDR1 is WNHNN, CDR2 SYGVQD, per germline (reference sequence). Trimming left V 7 bases short and J 5 bases short, with 9 bases between. For the CDR3, the DNA is TGCGCCAGCAAGGGGTCGGATAATTCACCCCTCCACTTT. This translates into CASKGSDNSPLHF.

This chain connects TRBV4-3 to TRBJ1-5; no definite D call. Germline CDR1 reads LGHNA; CDR2 reads YSLEER. Between the trimmed V and J ends, which lost 0 bases and 7 bases, there was a span of 7 bases. This CDR3 has 13 amino acids. Written as DNA, the CDR3 is TGCGCCAGCAGCCAAGATCCCGGGCAGCCCCAGCATTTT. This codes for CASSQDPGQPQHF.

V gene TRBV18 combines with J gene TRBJ1-4; D ambiguous. The CDR3 loop spans 15 amino acids. CDR1 and CDR2 from the germline V gene are KGHSH and LQKENI. V was clipped by 1 base and J by 2 bases, with 8 bases between them. The CDR3 DNA is TGTGCCAGCTCACCACGGAGGGTTACTAATGAAAAACTGTTTTTT. Amino acids: CASSPRRVTNEKLFF.

The chain links TRBV15 to TRBJ2-1; perhaps TRBD1 as D (6 bases). Trimming stripped 1 base from V and 5 bases from J, with 18 bases between. Germline V CDR1 and CDR2: LNHNV, YYDKDF (reference sequence). This CDR3 region has 17 residues. The CDR3, as DNA: TGTGCCACCAGCAGAGCTTGGGGCAGGGGCTCTCACAATGAGCAGTTCTTC. It translates to CATSRAWGRGSHNEQFF. Based on the CDR3 plus reference TRBV15 and TRBJ2-1, the full variable domain is DAMVIQNPRYQVTQFGKPVTLSCSQTLNHNVMYWYQQKSSQAPKLLFHYYDKDFNNEADTPDNFQSRRPNTSFCFLDIRSPGLGDTAMYLCATSRAWGRGSHNEQFFGPGTRLTVL.

J is TRBJ1-6 and V is TRBV4-1; D is perhaps TRBD1 (5 bases). Trimming cost V 2 bases and J 7 bases, with 15 bases left between them. The CDR3 extends over 16 amino acids. Germline V gene data show CDR1 as MGHRA and CDR2 as YSYEKL. The CDR3 region has the DNA TGCGCCAGCAGCCAAACTCAGGTACAGGACAATTCACCCCTCCACTTT. Translating it yields CASSQTQVQDNSPLHF.

This chain connects TRBV4-3 to TRBJ1-2; the match to TRBD1 covers 8 bases. CDR3 length: 12 amino acids. From germline, CDR1 is LGHNA and CDR2 YSLEER. J was trimmed by 10 bases and V by 3 bases; bases with no gene match: 4. The DNA for the CDR3 is TGCGCCAGCAGCCACGGACAGGGAGACTACACCTTC. The encoded protein is CASSHGQGDYTF.

This chain links TRBV10-3 with TRBJ1-2; D unclear. V dropped 4 bases and J dropped 3 bases, with 12 bases sitting between them. Germline CDR1 reads ENHRY; CDR2 reads SYGVKD. CDR3 size: 14 residues. The CDR3 nucleotides read TGTGCCATCAGTGTCGGTTCAGAGGACTATGGCTACACCTTC. It codes for CAISVGSEDYGYTF.

The chain employs TRBV18 and TRBJ1-5; maybe TRBD1 (5 bases). The germline V gene encodes CDR1 KGHSH and CDR2 LQKENI. The CDR3 length is 14 residues. Between the trimmed V and J ends, which lost 2 bases and 10 bases, there was a span of 15 bases. For the CDR3, the DNA is TGTGCCAGCTCACCAGGCCAGGGCGGTCGACCCCAGCATTTT. As protein: CASSPGQGGRPQHF.

V gene TRBV6-5 combines with J gene TRBJ2-5; 7 bases fit TRBD2. Germline loops: CDR1 MNHEY, CDR2 SVGAGI. There are 15 residues in the CDR3. Trimming took 4 bases from V and 5 from J; bases not matched to a gene: 10. As DNA, the CDR3 is TGTGCCAGCAGTTGGTCACTAGCGACGTCGGAGACCCAGTACTTC. Translated: CASSWSLATSETQYF.

This clone was seen a few times. CDR3: CASSLHWTGSTEAFF. CDR3 nucleotide sequence: TGTGCCAGCAGCCTACACTGGACAGGGTCCACTGAAGCTTTCTTT. The genes are TRBV9 and TRBJ1-1; 8 bases line up with TRBD1. From germline, CDR1 is SGDLS and CDR2 YYNGEE. The CDR3 length is 15 residues. Unmatched junction bases numbered 9, after V lost 4 bases and J lost 4 bases.

This clone showed up just a few times. The same CDR3 also results from other DNA sequences found in this sample. The chain employs TRBV5-1 and TRBJ2-3; D uncertain. CDR1 is SGHRS, CDR2 YFSETQ, per germline. CDR3 length equals 12 residues. V was shortened by 3 bases and J by 0 bases, with 2 bases between the two germline ends. The CDR3 spells CASSSSTDTQYF. CDR3 nucleotides: TGCGCCAGCAGCTCTAGCACAGATACGCAGTATTTT.

The chain carries TRBV29-1 and TRBJ2-5, with D possibly TRBD1 on 6 matching bases. Between the trimmed V and J ends, which lost 6 bases and 8 bases, there was a span of 19 bases. Germline CDR1 and CDR2: SQVTM and ANQGSEA. CDR3 size: 13 residues. CDR3 region: CSVHLGGWLTQYF. CDR3 sequence (DNA): TGCAGCGTACACCTTGGGGGCTGGCTTACCCAGTACTTC. The complete variable domain, with remaining parts taken from reference TRBV29-1 and TRBJ2-5, reads SAVISQKPSRDICQRGTSLTIQCQVDSQVTMMFWYRQQPGQSLTLIATANQGSEATYESGFVIDKFPISRPNLTFSTLTVSNMSPEDSSIYLCSVHLGGWLTQYFGPGTRLLVL.

This clone was detected once. This chain connects TRBV10-3 to TRBJ1-6, with 8 bases matching TRBD1. This CDR3 is built from 12 residues. CDR1 is ENHRY, CDR2 SYGVKD, per germline. The V gene end was trimmed by 11 bases and the J gene end by 10 bases; junction bases not matched to a gene: 7. The CDR3 bases are TGTGCCTCCCAGGGGGCAGAATCACCCCTCCACTTT. Translating it yields CASQGAESPLHF.

The CDR3 sequence: CASSLGDRRLYGYTF. Written as DNA, the CDR3 is TGTGCCAGCAGCTTGGGAGACCGCAGGCTCTATGGCTACACCTTC. The chain links TRBV5-4 to TRBJ1-2; D ambiguous. Trimming shortened V by 0 bases and J by 4 bases, and 13 bases separated the two germline ends. CDR1 is SGHNT and CDR2 is YYREEE in the germline V gene (reference sequence). The CDR3 runs 15 residues.

CDR3 loop: CAIRKGEDNEKLFF. The CDR3 DNA reads as TGTGCCATCAGAAAAGGGGAGGATAATGAAAAACTGTTTTTT. This chain links TRBV10-3 with TRBJ1-4, with D possibly being TRBD1 (5 bases). Trimming shortened V by 6 bases and J by 4 bases, and 12 bases separated the two germline ends. Germline CDR1 and CDR2: ENHRY and SYGVKD. The CDR3 totals 14 residues.

The gene calls are TRBV6-6 and TRBJ2-3; a possible D gene is TRBD1 (6 bases). V shed 6 bases and J shed 0 bases, with 13 bases lying between them. Germline lookup yields CDR1 MNHNY and CDR2 SVGAGI (reference sequence). CDR3 length: 15 residues. The CDR3 region is CASRPGQSSTDTQYF. The CDR3 nucleotides are TGTGCCAGCAGACCCGGACAGTCTAGCACAGATACGCAGTATTTT.

V is TRBV30 and J is TRBJ2-7, with D possibly matching TRBD2 (6 bases). Germline V gene lookup returns CDR1 GTSNPN and CDR2 SVGIG (reference sequence). Trimming shortened V by 1 base and J by 1 base, and 17 bases separated the two germline ends. The CDR3 is 16 residues long. The CDR3, as DNA: TGTGCCTGGAGTGGTCGTGTAGGAGGGAGGTCCTACGAGCAGTACTTC. It yields the protein CAWSGRVGGRSYEQYF. Variable domain in full (rest from reference TRBV30 and TRBJ2-7): SQTIHQWPATLVQPVGSPLSLECTVEGTSNPNLYWYRQAAGRGLQLLFYSVGIGQISSEVPQNLSASRPQDRQFILSSKKLLLSDSGFYLCAWSGRVGGRSYEQYFGPGTRLTVT.